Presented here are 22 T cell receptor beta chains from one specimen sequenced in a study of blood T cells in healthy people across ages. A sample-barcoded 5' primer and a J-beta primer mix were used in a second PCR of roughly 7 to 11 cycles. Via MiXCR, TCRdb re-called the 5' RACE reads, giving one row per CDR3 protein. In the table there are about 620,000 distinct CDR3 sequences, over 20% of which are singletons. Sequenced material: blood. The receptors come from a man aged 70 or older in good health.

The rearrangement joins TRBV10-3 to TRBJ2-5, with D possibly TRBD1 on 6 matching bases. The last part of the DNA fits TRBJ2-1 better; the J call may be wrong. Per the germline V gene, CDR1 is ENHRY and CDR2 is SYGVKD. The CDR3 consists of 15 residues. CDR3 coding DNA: TGTGCCATCAATAGGAAAAGGGGGAAAGACAATGAGCAGTTCTTC. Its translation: CAINRKRGKDNEQFF.

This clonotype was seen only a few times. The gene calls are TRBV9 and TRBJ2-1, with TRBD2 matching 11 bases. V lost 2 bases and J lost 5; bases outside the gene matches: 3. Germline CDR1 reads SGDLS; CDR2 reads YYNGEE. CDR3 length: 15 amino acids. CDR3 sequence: CASSVGTSGNNEQFF. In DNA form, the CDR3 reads TGTGCCAGCAGCGTGGGGACTAGCGGAAACAATGAGCAGTTCTTC.

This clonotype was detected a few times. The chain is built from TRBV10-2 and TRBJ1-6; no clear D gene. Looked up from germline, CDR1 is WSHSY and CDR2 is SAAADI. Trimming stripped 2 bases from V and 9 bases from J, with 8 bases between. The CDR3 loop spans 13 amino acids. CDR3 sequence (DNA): TGCGCCAGCAGTGAGGGCGATCGTTCACCCCTCCACTTT. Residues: CASSEGDRSPLHF.

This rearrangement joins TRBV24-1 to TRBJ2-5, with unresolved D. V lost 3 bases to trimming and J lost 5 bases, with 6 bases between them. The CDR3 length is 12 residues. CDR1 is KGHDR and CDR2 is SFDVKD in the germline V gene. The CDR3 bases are TGTGCCACCAGTGATCCCTTTGAGACCCAGTACTTC. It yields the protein CATSDPFETQYF.

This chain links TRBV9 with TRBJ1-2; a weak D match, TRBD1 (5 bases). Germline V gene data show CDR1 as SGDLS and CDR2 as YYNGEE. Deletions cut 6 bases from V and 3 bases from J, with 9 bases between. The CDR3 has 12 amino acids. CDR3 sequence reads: CASNPGHYGYTF. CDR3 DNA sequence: TGTGCCAGCAACCCGGGACACTATGGCTACACCTTC.

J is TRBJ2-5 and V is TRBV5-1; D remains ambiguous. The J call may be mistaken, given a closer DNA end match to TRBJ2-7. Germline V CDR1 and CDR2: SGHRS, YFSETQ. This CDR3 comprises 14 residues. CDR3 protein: CASSLDGTIYEQYF. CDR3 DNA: TGCGCCAGCAGCTTGGATGGTACCATCTACGAGCAGTACTTC.

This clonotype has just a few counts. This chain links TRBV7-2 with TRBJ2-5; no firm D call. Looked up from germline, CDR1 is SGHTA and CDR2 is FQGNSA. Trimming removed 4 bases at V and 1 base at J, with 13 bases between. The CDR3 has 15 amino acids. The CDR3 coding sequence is TGTGCCAGCAGCTCCCAGAACCCTATCCAAGAGACCCAGTACTTC. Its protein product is CASSSQNPIQETQYF.

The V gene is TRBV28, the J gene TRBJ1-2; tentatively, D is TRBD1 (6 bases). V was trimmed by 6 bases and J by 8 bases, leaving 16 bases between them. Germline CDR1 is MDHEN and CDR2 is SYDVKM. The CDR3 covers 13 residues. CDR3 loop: CASRTGTLRGYTF. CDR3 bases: TGTGCCAGCAGAACCGGGACACTGAGGGGCTACACCTTC.

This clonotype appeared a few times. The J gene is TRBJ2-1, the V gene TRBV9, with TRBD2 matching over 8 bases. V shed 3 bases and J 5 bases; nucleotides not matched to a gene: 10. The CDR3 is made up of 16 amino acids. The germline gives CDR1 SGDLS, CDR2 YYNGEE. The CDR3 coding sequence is TGTGCCAGCAGCGCCCCCCCCGGGACTAGGGACAATGAGCAGTTCTTC. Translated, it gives CASSAPPGTRDNEQFF.

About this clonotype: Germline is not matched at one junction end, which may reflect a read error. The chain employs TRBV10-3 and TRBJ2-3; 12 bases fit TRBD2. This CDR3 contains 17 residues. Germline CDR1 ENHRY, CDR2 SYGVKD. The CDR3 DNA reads TGTGCCATCAGTGATGGGACTAGCGGGCCCCGCACAGATATGCAGTATTTT. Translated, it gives CAISDGTSGPRTDMQYF.

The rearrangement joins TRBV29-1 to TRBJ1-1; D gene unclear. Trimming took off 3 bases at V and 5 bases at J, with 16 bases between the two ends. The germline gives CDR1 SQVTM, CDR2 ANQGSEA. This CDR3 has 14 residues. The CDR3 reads CSVELGRRATEAFF. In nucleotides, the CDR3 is TGCAGCGTTGAGTTGGGCAGGAGGGCGACTGAAGCTTTCTTT.

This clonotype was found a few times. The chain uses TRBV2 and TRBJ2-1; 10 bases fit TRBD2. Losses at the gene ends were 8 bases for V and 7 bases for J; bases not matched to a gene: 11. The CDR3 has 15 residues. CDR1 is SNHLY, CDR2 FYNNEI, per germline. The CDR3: CASAGEAGGPNEQFF. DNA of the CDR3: TGTGCCAGCGCAGGGGAAGCGGGAGGGCCGAATGAGCAGTTCTTC.

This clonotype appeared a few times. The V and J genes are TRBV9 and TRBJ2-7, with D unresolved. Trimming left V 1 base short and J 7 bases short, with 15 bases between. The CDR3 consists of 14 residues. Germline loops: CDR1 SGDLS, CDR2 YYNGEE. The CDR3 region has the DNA TGTGCCAGCAGCGTAACGACTTGGGATCGAGAGCAGTACTTC. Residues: CASSVTTWDREQYF.

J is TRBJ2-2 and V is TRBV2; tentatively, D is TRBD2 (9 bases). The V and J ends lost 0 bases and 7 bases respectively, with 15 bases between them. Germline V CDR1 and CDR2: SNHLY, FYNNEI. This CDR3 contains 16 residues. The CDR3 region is CASSEAASGTGGELFF. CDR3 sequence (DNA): TGTGCCAGCAGTGAAGCAGCTAGCGGGACAGGCGGGGAGCTGTTTTTT.

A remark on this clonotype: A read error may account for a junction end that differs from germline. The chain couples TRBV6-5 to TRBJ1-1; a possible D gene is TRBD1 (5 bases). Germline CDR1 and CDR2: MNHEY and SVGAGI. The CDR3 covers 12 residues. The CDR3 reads CAGSYQGTEAFF. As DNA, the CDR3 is TGTGCCGGCAGTTACCAGGGCACTGAAGCTTTCTTT.

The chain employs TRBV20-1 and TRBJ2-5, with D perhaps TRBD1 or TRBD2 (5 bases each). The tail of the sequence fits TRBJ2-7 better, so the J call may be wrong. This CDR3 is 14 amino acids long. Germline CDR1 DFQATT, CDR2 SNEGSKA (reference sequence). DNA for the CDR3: TGCAGTGCTAGTTCAGGGACCGGGACCTACGAGCAGTACTTC. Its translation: CSASSGTGTYEQYF.

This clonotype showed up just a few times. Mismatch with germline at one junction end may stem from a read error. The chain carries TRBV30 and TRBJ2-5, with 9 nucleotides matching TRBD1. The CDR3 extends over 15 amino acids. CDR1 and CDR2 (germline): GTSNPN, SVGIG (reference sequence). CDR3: CAWANKDRGRETQCF. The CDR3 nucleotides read TGTGCCTGGGCTAACAAGGACAGGGGAAGGGAGACCCAGTGCTTC.

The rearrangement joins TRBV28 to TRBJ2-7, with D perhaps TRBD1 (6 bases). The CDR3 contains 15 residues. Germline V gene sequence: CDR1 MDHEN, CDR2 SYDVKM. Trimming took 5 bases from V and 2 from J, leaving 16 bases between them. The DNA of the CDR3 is TGTGCCAGCAGTCCGGACAGCCCCCGGGCCTACGAGCAGTACTTC. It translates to CASSPDSPRAYEQYF.

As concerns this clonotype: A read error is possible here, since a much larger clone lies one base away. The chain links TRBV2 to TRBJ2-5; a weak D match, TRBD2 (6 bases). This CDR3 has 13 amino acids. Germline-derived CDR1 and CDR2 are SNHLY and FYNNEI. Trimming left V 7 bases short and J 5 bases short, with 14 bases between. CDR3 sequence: CASMRGVGETQYF. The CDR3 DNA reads TGTGCCAGCATGCGGGGTGTCGGGGAGACCCAGTACTTC.

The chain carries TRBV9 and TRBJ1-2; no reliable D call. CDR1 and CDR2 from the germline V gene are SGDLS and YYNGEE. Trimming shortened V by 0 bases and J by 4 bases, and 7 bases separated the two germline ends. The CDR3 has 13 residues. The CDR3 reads CASSVEGSYGYTF. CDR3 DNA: TGTGCCAGCAGCGTAGAAGGGAGCTATGGCTACACCTTC. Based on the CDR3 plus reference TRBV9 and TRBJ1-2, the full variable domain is DSGVTQTPKHLITATGQRVTLRCSPRSGDLSVYWYQQSLDQGLQFLIQYYNGEERAKGNILERFSAQQFPDLHSELNLSSLELGDSALYFCASSVEGSYGYTFGSGTRLTVV.

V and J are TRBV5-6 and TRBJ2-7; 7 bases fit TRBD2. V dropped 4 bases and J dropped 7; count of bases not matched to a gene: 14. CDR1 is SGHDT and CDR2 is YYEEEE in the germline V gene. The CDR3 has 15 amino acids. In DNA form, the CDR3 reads TGTGCCAGCAGCCAAATTAATGAGGCGGGAGATGAGCAGTACTTC. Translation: CASSQINEAGDEQYF.

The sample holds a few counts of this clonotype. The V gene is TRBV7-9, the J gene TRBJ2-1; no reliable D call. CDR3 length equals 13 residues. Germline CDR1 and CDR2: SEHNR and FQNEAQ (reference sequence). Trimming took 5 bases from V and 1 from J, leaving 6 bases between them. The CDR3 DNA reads TGTGCCAGCAGCCCCAGATCCTACAATGAGCAGTTCTTC. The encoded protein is CASSPRSYNEQFF.